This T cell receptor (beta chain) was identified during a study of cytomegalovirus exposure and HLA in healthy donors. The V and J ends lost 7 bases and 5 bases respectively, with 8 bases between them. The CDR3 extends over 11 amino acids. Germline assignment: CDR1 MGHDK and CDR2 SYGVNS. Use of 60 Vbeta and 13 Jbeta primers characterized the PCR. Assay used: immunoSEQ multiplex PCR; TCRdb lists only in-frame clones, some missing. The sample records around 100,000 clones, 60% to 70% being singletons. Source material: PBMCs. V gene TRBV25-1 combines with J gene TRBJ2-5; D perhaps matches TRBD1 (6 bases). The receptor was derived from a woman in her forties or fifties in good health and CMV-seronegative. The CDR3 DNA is TGTGCCAGCACAGGGGCCGAGACCCAGTACTTC. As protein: CASTGAETQYF.